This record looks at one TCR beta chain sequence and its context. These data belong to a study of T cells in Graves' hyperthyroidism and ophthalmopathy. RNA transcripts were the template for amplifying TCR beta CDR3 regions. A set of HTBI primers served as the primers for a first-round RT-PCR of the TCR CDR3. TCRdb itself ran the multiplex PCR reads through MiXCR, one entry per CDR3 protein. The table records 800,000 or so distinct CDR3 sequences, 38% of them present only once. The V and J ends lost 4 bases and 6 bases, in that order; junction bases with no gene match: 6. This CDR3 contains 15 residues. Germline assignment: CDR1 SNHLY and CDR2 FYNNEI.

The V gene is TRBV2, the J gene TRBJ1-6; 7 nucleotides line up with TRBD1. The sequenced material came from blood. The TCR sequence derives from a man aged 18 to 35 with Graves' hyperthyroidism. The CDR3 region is CASSARDSTNSPLHF. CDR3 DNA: TGTGCCAGCAGTGCCAGGGACAGCACTAATTCACCCCTCCACTTT.